This T cell receptor (beta chain) stems from a study of shared clonotypes between healthy human individuals. Study-wide points: Non-shared clonotypes had lower generation probabilities than those shared by all four donors. It was anticipated that sequencing depth would influence how many clonotypes donors shared.

For this clone: Its specificity is unknown.

V lost 3 bases and J lost 0, with 10 bases in between. This CDR3 is 15 amino acids long. CDR1 and CDR2 from the germline V gene are SGDLS and YYNGEE. Original processing methods: Filtering differed for immunoSEQ, which gave only junction sequences without quality scores. Produced via immunoSEQ multiplex PCR; TCRdb's table is partial and in-frame only. V and J calls and clone size are as listed in that table; D and trimming were resolved from the DNA. Here the sample spans roughly 1.5 million clones, 95% to 99% being singletons. This chain joins TRBV9 and TRBJ1-3; D unclear. Sequencing input: naive CD4+ T cells sorted from blood. The subset was: CD45RA+ positively selected. This clonotype originated in a man in his thirties or forties in good health. The CDR3 DNA follows: TGTGCCAGCAGCGGCGCAGAAGCCTCTGGAAACACCATATATTTT. It translates to CASSGAEASGNTIYF.